These 4 T cell receptor beta chains were all obtained from the same sample, sequenced in a study of memory CD4+ T cells and cytomegalovirus serostatus. Data came from immunoSEQ multiplex PCR; TCRdb stores just in-frame clones and leaves some out. Found here are 45,000 to 65,000 clones, roughly 80% of them singletons; the top ten hold approximately 0.71%. The sort gate was single viable CD3+CD4+CD8-CD45RO+ cells for memory CD4+ T cells. Sequencing was performed on memory CD4+ T cells from blood. These receptors all come from an adult in good health and CMV-seronegative.

CDR3 DNA: TGTGCCAGTAGTATCGGGGGGGCAAGCAATCAGCCCCAGCATTTT. This sequence encodes CASSIGGASNQPQHF. The V gene is TRBV19, the J gene TRBJ1-5; D is possibly TRBD1 (6 bases). The CDR3 is 15 amino acids. V was cut by 3 bases and J by 1 base, with 10 bases left in between. Germline V gives CDR1 LNHDA, CDR2 SQIVND (reference sequence).

The chain couples TRBV5-1 to TRBJ2-3; 9 bases are a match to TRBD1. Germline-derived CDR1 and CDR2 are SGHRS and YFSETQ. The J segment lost 0 bases and the V segment lost 1 base, leaving 3 bases of the junction unmatched. The CDR3 has 16 residues. The CDR3 sequence: CASSLYGTGSTDTQYF. For the CDR3, the DNA is TGCGCCAGCAGCTTGTACGGGACAGGGAGCACAGATACGCAGTATTTT.

CDR3 sequence: CASQTSNYGYTF. Here the CDR3 DNA reads TGTGCCAGCCAAACCTCTAACTATGGCTACACCTTC. The chain joins TRBV28 to TRBJ1-2; no definite D call. Germline V gene sequence: CDR1 MDHEN, CDR2 SYDVKM. Trimming removed 8 bases at V and 0 bases at J, with 7 bases between. The CDR3 length is 12 residues.

The CDR3 sequence is CATSRESPTGSSYNSPLHF. The CDR3 region has the DNA TGTGCCACCAGCAGAGAGTCCCCGACAGGGAGCTCCTATAATTCACCCCTCCACTTT. The chain combines TRBV15 with TRBJ1-6, with 7 bases that match TRBD1. Germline CDR1 is LNHNV and CDR2 is YYDKDF (reference sequence). The CDR3 sequence is 19 residues long. J was trimmed by 0 bases and V by 0 bases; bases with no gene match: 8. Using reference TRBV15 and TRBJ1-6 for the parts outside the CDR3, the full variable domain is DAMVIQNPRYQVTQFGKPVTLSCSQTLNHNVMYWYQQKSSQAPKLLFHYYDKDFNNEADTPDNFQSRRPNTSFCFLDIRSPGLGDTAMYLCATSRESPTGSSYNSPLHFGNGTRLTVT.